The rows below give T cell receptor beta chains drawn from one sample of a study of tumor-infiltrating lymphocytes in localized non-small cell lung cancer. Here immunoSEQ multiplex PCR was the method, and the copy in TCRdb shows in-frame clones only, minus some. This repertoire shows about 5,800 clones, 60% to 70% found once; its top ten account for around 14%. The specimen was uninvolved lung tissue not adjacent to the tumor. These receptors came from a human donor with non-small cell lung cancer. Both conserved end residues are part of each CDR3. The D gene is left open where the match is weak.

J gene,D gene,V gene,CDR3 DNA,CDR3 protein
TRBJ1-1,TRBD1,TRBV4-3,TGCGCCAGCAGCCAAGATTGGGACAGGGGGAACACTGAAGCTTTCTTT,CASSQDWDRGNTEAFF
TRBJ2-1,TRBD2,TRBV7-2,TGTGCCAGCAGCTTAGACCCTAGCGGTTACAATGAGCAGTTCTTC,CASSLDPSGYNEQFF
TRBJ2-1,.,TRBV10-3,TGTGCCATCAGTGGACCATGGCCGGATGAGCAGTTCTTC,CAISGPWPDEQFF
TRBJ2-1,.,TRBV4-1,TGCGCCAGCAGCCAAGATAGGGGGCGGGAACAGCAGTTCTTC,CASSQDRGREQQFF
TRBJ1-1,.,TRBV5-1,TGCGCCAGCAGCTTGAGGGATTACACTGAAGCTTTCTTT,CASSLRDYTEAFF
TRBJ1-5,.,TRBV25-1,TGTGCCAGCTCTGACAGTAGCAATCAGCCCCAGCATTTT,CASSDSSNQPQHF
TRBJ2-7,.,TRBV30,TGTGCCTGGAGTAGGGGAGGGGGCGGCTACGAGCAGTACTTC,CAWSRGGGGYEQYF
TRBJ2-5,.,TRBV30,TGTGCCTGGGCGACTAGAGGGGAGACCCAGTACTTC,CAWATRGETQYF
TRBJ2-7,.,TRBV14,TGTGCCAGCAGCCTCCGAACAGGGCTCAGCTCCTACGAGCAGTACTTC,CASSLRTGLSSYEQYF
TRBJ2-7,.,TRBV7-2,TGTGCCAGCAGCCCAGCCCCCGGAGAGACCTACGAGCAGTACTTC,CASSPAPGETYEQYF
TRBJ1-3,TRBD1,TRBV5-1,TGCGCCAGCAGCTTGGAGGCGACAGGGCCTGGTGGAAACACCATATATTTT,CASSLEATGPGGNTIYF
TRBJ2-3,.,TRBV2,TGTGCCAGCAGTGGAACGCAACGGGCGACAGATACGCAGTATTTT,CASSGTQRATDTQYF
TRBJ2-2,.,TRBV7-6,TGTGCCAGCAGCTTATGGAGCGGAGAGAACACCGGGGAGCTGTTTTTT,CASSLWSGENTGELFF
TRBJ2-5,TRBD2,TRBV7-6,TGTGCCAGCAGCTTGAGCCCGGGAGGTAGCGGGAGCTGGGAGACCCAGTACTTC,CASSLSPGGSGSWETQYF
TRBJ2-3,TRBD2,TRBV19,TGTGCCAGTAGGACTAGCGGGGATCCAGATACGCAGTATTTT,CASRTSGDPDTQYF
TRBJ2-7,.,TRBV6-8,TGTGCCATCCACCCTCGCAGGGAGCAGTACTTC,CAIHPRREQYF
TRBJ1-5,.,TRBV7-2,TGTGCCAGCAGCTTAGTGGGGGCCCGCAATCAGCCCCAGCATTTT,CASSLVGARNQPQHF